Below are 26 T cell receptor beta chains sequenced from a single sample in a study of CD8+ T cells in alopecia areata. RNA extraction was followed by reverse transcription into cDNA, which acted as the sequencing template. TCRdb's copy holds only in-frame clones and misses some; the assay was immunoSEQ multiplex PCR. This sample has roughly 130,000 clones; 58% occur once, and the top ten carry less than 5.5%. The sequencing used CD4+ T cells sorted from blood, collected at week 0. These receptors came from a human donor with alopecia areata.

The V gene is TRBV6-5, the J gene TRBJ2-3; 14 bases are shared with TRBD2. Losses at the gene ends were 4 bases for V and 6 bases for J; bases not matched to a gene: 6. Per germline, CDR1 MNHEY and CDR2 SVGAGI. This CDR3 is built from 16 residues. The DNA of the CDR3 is TGTGCCAGCAGTTCGTGGACTAGCGGGAGGATTGATACGCAGTATTTT. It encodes CASSSWTSGRIDTQYF.

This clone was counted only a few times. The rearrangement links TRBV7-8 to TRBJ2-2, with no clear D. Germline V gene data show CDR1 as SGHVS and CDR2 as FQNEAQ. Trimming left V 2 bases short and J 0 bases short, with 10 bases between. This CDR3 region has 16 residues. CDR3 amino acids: CASSLLPTPNTGELFF. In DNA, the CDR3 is TGTGCCAGCAGCTTATTACCTACCCCGAACACCGGGGAGCTGTTTTTT. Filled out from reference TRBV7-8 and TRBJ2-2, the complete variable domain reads GAGVSQSPRYKVAKRGQDVALRCDPISGHVSLFWYQQALGQGPEFLTYFQNEAQLDKSGLPSDRFFAERPEGSVSTLKIQRTQQEDSAVYLCASSLLPTPNTGELFFGEGSRLTVL.

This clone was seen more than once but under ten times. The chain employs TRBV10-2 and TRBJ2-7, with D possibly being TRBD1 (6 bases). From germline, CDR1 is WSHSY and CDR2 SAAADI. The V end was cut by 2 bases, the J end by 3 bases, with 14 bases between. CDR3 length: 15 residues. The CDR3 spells CASSEENRGYYEQYF. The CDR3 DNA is TGCGCCAGCAGTGAGGAGAATAGGGGGTACTACGAGCAGTACTTC.

In DNA, the CDR3 is TGTGCCAGTAGCCCGACAGCTTATAGCAATCAGCCCCAGCATTTT. It translates to CASSPTAYSNQPQHF. The chain uses TRBV19 and TRBJ1-5; a weak D match, TRBD1 (5 bases). The CDR3 has 15 amino acids. Looked up from germline, CDR1 is LNHDA and CDR2 is SQIVND (reference sequence). With 6 bases removed from V and 0 bases from J, the gap between germline ends came to 12 bases.

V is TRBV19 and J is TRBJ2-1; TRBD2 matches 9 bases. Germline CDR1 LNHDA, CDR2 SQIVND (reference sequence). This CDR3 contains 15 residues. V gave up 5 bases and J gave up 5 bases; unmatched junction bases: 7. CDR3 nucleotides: TGTGCCAGTAGTCCCTTCGCGGGGGGGAACAATGAGCAGTTCTTC. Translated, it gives CASSPFAGGNNEQFF.

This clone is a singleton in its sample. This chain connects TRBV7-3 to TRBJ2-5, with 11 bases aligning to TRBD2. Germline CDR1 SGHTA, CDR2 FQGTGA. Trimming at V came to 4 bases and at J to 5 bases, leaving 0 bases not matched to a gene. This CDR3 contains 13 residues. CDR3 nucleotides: TGTGCCAGCAGCTGGACTAGCGGGGAGACCCAGTACTTC. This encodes CASSWTSGETQYF.

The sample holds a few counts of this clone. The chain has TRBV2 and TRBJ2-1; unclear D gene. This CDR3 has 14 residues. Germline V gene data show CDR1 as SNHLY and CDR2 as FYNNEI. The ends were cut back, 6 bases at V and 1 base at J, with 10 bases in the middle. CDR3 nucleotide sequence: TGTGCCAGCAGAATAGGGAATTCCTACAATGAGCAGTTCTTC. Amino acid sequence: CASRIGNSYNEQFF.

The CDR3 reads CASSPGMNTEAFF. The CDR3 DNA is TGTGCCAGCTCACCAGGAATGAACACTGAAGCTTTCTTT. V is TRBV18 and J is TRBJ1-1, with D uncertain. The germline V gene encodes CDR1 KGHSH and CDR2 LQKENI. The CDR3 extends over 13 amino acids. Trimming pared 2 bases from V and 0 bases from J, leaving 4 bases between.

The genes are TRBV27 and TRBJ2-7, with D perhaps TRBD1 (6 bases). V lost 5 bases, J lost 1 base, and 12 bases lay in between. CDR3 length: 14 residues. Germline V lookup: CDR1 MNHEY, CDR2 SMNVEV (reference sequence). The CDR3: CASSLDRRSYEQYF. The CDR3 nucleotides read TGTGCCAGCAGTCTAGACAGGCGTTCCTACGAGCAGTACTTC.

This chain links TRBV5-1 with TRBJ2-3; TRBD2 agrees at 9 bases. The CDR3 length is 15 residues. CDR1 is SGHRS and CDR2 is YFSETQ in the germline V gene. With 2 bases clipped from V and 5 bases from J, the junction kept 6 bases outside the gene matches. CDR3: CASSLIAGVKDTQYF. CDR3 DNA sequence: TGCGCCAGCAGCTTAATAGCGGGAGTGAAAGATACGCAGTATTTT. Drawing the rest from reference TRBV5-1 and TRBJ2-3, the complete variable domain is KAGVTQTPRYLIKTRGQQVTLSCSPISGHRSVSWYQQTPGQGLQFLFEYFSETQRNKGNFPGRFSGRQFSNSRSEMNVSTLELGDSALYLCASSLIAGVKDTQYFGPGTRLTVL.

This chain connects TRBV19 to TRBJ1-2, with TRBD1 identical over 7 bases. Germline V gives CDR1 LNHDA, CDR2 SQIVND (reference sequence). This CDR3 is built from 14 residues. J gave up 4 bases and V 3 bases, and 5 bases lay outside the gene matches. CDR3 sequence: CASSMAGGIYGYTF. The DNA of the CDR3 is TGTGCCAGTAGTATGGCAGGGGGGATCTATGGCTACACCTTC.

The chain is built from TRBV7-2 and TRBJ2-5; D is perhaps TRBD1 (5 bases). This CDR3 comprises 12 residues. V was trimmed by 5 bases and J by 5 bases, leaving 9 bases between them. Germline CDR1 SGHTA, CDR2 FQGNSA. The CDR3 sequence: CASSPGMETQYF. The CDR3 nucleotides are TGTGCCAGCAGCCCAGGGATGGAGACCCAGTACTTC.

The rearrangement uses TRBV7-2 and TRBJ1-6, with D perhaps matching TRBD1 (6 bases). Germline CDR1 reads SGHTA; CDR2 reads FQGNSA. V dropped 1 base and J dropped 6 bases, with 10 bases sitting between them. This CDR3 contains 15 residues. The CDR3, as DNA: TGTGCCAGCAGCTTAGAGTGGACAGCTAATTCACCCCTCCACTTT. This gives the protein CASSLEWTANSPLHF.

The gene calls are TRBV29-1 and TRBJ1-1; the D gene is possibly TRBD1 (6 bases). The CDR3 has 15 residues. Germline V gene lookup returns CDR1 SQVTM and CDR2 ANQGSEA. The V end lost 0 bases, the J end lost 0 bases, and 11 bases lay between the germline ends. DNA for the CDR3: TGCAGCGTTGAAGATGGAGGGGGGCTGAACACTGAAGCTTTCTTT. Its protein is CSVEDGGGLNTEAFF.

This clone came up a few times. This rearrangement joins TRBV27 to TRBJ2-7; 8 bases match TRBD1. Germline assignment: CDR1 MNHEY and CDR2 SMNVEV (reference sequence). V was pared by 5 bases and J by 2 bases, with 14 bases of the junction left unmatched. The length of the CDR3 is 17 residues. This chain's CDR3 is CASSPGDRWDRTYEQYF. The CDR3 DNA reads TGTGCCAGCAGTCCAGGGGATCGGTGGGACAGGACCTACGAGCAGTACTTC.

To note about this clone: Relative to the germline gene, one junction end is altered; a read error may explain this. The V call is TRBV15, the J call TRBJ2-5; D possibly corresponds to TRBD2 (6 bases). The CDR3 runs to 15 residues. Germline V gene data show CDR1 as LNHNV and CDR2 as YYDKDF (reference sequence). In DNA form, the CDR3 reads TGTGCCACCGGCAGACTGGCGGGCGGGGAAGAGACCCAGTACTTC. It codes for CATGRLAGGEETQYF.

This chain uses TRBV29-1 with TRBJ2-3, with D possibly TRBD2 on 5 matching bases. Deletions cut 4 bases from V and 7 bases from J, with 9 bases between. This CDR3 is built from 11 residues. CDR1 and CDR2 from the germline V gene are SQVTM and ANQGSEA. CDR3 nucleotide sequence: TGCAGCGTTGTACACGGGAATACGCAGTATTTT. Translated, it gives CSVVHGNTQYF.

CDR3 in DNA: TGTGCCAGCAGCCAAACAGGACTAGCGGGAGGGAGGAAGTTCTTC. It encodes CASSQTGLAGGRKFF. The chain employs TRBV14 and TRBJ2-1; TRBD2 agrees at 15 bases. The junction had 7 bases not matched to a gene; V was cut back by 2 bases and J by 14 bases. From germline, CDR1 is SGHDN and CDR2 FVKESK. The CDR3 totals 15 residues.

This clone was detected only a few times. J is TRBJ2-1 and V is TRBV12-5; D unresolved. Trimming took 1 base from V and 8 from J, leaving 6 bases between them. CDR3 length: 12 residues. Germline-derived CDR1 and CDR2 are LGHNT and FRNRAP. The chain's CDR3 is CASGLDIYEQFF. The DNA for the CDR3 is TGTGCTAGTGGTTTGGATATCTATGAGCAGTTCTTC.

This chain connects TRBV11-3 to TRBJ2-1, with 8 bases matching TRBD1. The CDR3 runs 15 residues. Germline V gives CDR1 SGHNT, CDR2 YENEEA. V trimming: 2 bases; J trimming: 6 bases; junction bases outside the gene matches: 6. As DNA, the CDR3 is TGTGCCAGCAGCTTAAGTCAGGGGGCTGGCAATGAGCAGTTCTTC. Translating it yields CASSLSQGAGNEQFF.

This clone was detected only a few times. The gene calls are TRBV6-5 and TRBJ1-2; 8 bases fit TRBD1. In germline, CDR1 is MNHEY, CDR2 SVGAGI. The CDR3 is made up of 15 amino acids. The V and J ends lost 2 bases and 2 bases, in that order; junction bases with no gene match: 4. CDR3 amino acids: CASSYDRTGNYGYTF. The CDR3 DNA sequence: TGTGCCAGCAGTTACGACCGGACAGGGAACTATGGCTACACCTTC.

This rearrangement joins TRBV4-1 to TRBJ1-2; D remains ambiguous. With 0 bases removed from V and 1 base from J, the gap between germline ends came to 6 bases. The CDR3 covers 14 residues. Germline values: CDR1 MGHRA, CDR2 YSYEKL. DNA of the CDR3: TGCGCCAGCAGCCAAGAAGAGATTAACTATGGCTACACCTTC. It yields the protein CASSQEEINYGYTF.

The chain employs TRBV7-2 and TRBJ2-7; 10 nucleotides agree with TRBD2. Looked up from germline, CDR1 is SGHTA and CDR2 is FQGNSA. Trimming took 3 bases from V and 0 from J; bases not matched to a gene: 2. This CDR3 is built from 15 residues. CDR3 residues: CASSFLAGASYEQYF. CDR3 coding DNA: TGTGCCAGCAGCTTTCTAGCGGGAGCCTCCTACGAGCAGTACTTC.

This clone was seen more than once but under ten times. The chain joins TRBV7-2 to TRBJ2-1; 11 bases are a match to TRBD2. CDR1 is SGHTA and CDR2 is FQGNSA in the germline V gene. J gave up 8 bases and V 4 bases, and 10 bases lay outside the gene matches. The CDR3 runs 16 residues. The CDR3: CASSSRLSGGAYEQFF. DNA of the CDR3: TGTGCCAGCAGCTCCCGGCTTAGCGGGGGGGCATATGAGCAGTTCTTC.

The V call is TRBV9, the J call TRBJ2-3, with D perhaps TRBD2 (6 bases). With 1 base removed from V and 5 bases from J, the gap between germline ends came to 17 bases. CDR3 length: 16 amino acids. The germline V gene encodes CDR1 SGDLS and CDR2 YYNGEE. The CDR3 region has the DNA TGTGCCAGCAGCGTATCGCCGGGAGTCAAGGGAGATACGCAGTATTTT. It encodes CASSVSPGVKGDTQYF.

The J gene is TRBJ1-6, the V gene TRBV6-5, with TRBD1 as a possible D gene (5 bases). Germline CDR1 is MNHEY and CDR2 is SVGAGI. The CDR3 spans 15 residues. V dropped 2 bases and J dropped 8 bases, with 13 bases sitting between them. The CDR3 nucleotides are TGTGCCAGCAGTTACGCACCGGGGGACGATTCACCCCTCCACTTT. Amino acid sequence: CASSYAPGDDSPLHF.